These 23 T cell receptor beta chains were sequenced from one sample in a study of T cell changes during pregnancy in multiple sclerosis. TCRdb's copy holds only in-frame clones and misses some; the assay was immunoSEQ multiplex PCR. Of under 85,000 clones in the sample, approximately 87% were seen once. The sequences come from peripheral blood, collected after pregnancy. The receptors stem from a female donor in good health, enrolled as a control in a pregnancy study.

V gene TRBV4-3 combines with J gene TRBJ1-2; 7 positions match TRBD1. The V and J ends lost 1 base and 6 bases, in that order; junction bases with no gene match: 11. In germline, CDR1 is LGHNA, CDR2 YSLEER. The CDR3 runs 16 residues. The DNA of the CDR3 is TGCGCCAGCAGCCAAGCTACGGGGTCAGGGGGGAATGGCTACACCTTC. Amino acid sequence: CASSQATGSGGNGYTF.

CDR3 sequence (DNA): TGTGCCATCAGTGGGACAGGGCTCTACGAGCAGTACTTC. This encodes CAISGTGLYEQYF. The V call is TRBV10-3, the J call TRBJ2-7; 8 nucleotides match TRBD1. V dropped 4 bases and J dropped 3; count of bases not matched to a gene: 2. The CDR3 is 13 residues long. CDR1 and CDR2 from the germline V gene are ENHRY and SYGVKD.

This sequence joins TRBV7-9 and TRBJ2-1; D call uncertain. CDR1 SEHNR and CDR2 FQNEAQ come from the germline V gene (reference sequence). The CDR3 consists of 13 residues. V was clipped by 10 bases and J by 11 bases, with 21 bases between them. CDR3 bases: TGTGCCAACCACCGAGGATCAGACGGCAAGCAGTTCTTC. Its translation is CANHRGSDGKQFF. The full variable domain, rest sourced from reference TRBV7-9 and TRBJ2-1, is DTGVSQNPRHKITKRGQNVTFRCDPISEHNRLYWYRQTLGQGPEFLTYFQNEAQLEKSRLLSDRFSAERPKGSFSTLEIQRTEQGDSAMYLCANHRGSDGKQFFGPGTRLTVL.

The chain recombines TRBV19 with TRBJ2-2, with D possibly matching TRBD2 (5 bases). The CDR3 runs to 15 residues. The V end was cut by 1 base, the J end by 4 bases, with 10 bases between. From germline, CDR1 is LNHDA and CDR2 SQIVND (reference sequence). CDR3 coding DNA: TGTGCCAGTAGTATAGGCGCGGGTAGCACCGGGGAGCTGTTTTTT. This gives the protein CASSIGAGSTGELFF.

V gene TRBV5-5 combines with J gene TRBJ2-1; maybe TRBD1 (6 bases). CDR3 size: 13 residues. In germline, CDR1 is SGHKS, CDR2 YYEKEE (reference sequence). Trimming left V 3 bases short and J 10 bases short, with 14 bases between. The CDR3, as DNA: TGTGCCAGCAGCTCCCCGACAGGACAAGAGCAGTTCTTC. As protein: CASSSPTGQEQFF.

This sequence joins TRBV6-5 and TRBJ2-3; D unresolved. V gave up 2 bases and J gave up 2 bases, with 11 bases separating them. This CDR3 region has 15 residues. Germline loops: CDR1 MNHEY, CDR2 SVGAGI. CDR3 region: CASSYGQADTDTQYF. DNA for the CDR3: TGTGCCAGCAGTTACGGGCAGGCCGACACAGATACGCAGTATTTT.

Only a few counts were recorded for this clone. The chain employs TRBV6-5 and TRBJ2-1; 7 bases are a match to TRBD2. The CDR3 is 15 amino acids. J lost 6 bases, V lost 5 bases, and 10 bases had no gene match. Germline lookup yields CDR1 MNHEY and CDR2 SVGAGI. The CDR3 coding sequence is TGTGCCAGCAGTCCCTCACGGGAGGCCATCAATGAGCAGTTCTTC. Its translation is CASSPSREAINEQFF.

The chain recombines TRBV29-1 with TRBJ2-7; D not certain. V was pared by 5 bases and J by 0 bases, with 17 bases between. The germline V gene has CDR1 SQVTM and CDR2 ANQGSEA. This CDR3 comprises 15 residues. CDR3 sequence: CSVSPTGGTSYEQYF. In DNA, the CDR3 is TGCAGCGTTTCTCCCACCGGCGGAACCTCCTACGAGCAGTACTTC.

The CDR3 DNA sequence: TGTGCCAGCAGTTCCGCAGGGGCTGGTGGGGCCAACGTCCTGACTTTC. It is translated as CASSSAGAGGANVLTF. The rearrangement uses TRBV6-5 and TRBJ2-6; D is perhaps TRBD1 (6 bases). V gave up 4 bases and J gave up 3 bases, with 13 bases separating them. The length of the CDR3 is 16 residues. The germline V gene has CDR1 MNHEY and CDR2 SVGAGI.

CDR3 sequence (DNA): TGTGCCTGGAGTGTACCCGAGCCAAGAAGTCCCAATTCACCCCTCCACTTT. It codes for CAWSVPEPRSPNSPLHF. The chain joins TRBV30 to TRBJ1-6; D remains ambiguous. This CDR3 contains 17 residues. Deletions cut 0 bases from V and 7 bases from J, with 19 bases between. CDR1 is GTSNPN, CDR2 SVGIG, per germline (reference sequence).

CDR3 loop: CASRRLAGDHEQFF. The DNA for the CDR3 is TGTGCCAGCAGACGACTAGCGGGAGATCATGAGCAGTTCTTC. V is TRBV4-2 and J is TRBJ2-1; 12 positions match TRBD2. V shed 6 bases, J shed 8 bases, and the junction held 5 bases outside the gene matches. The CDR3 consists of 14 residues. Germline values: CDR1 LGHNA, CDR2 YNFKEQ.

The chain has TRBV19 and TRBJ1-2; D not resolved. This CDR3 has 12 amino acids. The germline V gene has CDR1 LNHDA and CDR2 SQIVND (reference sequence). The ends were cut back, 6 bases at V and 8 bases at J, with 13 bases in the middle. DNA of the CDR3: TGTGCCAGTAGAGGCAGGCTGAACGGCTACACCTTC. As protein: CASRGRLNGYTF.

The DNA of the CDR3 is TGTGCCAGCAGCCCCATTGTCGAGCAGTACTTC. Translated: CASSPIVEQYF. The rearrangement joins TRBV11-2 to TRBJ2-7; no clear D. The V end was cut by 5 bases, the J end by 6 bases, with 8 bases between. Germline loops: CDR1 SGHAT, CDR2 FQNNGV. The CDR3 totals 11 residues.

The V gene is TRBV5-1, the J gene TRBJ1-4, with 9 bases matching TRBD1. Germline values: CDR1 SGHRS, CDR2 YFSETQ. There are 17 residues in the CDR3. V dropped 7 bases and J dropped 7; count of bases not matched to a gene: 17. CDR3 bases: TGCGCCAGCGCTCCCGGGACAGGGAGTTATGGCGGTGAAAAACTGTTTTTT. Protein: CASAPGTGSYGGEKLFF.

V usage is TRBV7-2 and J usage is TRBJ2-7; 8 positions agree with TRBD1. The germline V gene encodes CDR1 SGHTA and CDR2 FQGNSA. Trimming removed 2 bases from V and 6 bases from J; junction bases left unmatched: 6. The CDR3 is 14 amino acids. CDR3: CASSLQGASREQYF. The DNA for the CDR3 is TGTGCCAGCAGCTTACAGGGGGCAAGTCGCGAGCAGTACTTC.

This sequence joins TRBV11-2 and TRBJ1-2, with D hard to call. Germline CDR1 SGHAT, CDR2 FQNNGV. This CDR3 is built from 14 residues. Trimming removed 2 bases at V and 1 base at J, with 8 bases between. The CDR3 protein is CASSLQSGNYGYTF. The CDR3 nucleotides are TGTGCCAGCAGCTTACAGTCGGGTAACTATGGCTACACCTTC.

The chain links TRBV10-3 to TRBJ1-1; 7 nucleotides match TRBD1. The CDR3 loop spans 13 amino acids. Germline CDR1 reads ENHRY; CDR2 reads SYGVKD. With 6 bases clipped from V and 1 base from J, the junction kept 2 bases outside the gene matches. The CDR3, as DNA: TGTGCCATCAGCGGGACAGAGAACACTGAAGCTTTCTTT. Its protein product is CAISGTENTEAFF.

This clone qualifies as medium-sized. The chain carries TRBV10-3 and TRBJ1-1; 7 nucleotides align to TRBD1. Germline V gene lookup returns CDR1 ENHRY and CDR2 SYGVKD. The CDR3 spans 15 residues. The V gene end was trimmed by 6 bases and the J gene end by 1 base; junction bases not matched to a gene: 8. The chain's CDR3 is CAISRRQGRNTEAFF. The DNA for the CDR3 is TGTGCCATCAGCCGACGACAGGGAAGGAACACTGAAGCTTTCTTT.

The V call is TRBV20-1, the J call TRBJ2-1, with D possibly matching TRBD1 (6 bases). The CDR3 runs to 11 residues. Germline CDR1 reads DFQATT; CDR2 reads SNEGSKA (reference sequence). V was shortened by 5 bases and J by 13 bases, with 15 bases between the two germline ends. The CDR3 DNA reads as TGCAGTGCTGGGTCCCCAGGGGACCAGTTCTTC. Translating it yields CSAGSPGDQFF.

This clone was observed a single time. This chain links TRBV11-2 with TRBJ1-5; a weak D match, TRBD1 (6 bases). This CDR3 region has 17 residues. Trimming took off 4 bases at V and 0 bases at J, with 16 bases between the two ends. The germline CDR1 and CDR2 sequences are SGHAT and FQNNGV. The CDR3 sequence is CASSYGHGGYSNQPQHF. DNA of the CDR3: TGTGCCAGCAGCTACGGACATGGGGGCTATAGCAATCAGCCCCAGCATTTT.

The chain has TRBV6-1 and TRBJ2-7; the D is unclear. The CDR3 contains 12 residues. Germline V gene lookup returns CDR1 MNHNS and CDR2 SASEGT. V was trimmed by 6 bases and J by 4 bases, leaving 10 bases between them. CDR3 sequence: CASRFTEYEQYF. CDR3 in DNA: TGTGCCAGCAGGTTCACCGAGTACGAGCAGTACTTC.

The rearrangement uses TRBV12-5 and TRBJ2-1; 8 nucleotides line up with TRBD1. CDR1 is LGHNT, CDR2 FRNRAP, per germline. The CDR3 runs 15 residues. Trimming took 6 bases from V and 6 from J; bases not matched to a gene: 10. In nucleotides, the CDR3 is TGTGCTAGTGGCAAAGGACAGGGTTCGGGCAATGAGCAGTTCTTC. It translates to CASGKGQGSGNEQFF.

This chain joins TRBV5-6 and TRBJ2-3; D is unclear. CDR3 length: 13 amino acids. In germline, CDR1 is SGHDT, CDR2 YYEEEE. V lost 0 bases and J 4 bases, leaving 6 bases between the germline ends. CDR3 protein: CASSLDSADTQYF. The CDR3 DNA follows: TGTGCCAGCAGCTTGGACTCCGCAGATACGCAGTATTTT.